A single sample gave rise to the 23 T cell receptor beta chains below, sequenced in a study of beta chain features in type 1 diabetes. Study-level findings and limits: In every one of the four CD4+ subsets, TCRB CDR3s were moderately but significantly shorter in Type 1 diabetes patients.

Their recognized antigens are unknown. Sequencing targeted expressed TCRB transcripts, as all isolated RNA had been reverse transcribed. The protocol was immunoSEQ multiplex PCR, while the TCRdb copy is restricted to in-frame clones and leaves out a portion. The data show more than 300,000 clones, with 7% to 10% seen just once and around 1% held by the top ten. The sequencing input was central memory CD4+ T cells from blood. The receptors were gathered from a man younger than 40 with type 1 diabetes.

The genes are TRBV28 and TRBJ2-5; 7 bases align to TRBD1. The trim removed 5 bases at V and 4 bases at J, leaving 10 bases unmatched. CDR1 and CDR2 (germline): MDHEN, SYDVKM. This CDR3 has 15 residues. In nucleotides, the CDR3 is TGTGCCAGCAGTCCGTCAGACAGGGCCCGAGAGACCCAGTACTTC. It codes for CASSPSDRARETQYF. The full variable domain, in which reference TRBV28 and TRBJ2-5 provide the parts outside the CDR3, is DVKVTQSSRYLVKRTGEKVFLECVQDMDHENMFWYRQDPGLGLRLIYFSYDVKMKEKGDIPEGYSVSREKKERFSLILESASTNQTSMYLCASSPSDRARETQYFGPGTRLLVL.

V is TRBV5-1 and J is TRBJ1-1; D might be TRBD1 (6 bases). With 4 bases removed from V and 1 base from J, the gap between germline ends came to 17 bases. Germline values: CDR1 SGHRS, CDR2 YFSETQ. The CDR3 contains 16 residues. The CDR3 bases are TGCGCCAGCAGCCCTACAGGGAGGGGTGCGAACACTGAAGCTTTCTTT. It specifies CASSPTGRGANTEAFF.

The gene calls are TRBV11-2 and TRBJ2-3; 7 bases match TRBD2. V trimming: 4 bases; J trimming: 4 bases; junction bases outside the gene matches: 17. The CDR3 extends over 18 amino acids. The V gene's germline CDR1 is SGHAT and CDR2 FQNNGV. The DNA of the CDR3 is TGTGCCAGCAGCTCCCGACGTAGACTAGCTTTTCTTCCAGATACGCAGTATTTT. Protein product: CASSSRRRLAFLPDTQYF. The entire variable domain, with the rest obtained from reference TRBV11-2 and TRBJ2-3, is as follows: EAGVAQSPRYKIIEKRQSVAFWCNPISGHATLYWYQQILGQGPKLLIQFQNNGVVDDSQLPKDRFSAERLKGVDSTLKIQPAKLEDSAVYLCASSSRRRLAFLPDTQYFGPGTRLTVL.

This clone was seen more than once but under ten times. The CDR3: CASSISGGAYEQYF. The CDR3 bases are TGTGCCAGCAGCATAAGCGGGGGGGCGTACGAGCAGTACTTC. This sequence joins TRBV6-5 and TRBJ2-7; 10 bases map to TRBD2. CDR1 is MNHEY and CDR2 is SVGAGI in the germline V gene. The junction had 6 bases not matched to a gene; V was cut back by 6 bases and J by 4 bases. The CDR3 spans 14 residues.

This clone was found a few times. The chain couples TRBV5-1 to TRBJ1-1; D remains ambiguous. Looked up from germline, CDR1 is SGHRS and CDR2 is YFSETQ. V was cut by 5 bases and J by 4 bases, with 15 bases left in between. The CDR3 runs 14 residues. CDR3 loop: CASRKEGTTTEAFF. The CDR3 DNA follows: TGCGCCAGCAGGAAGGAGGGTACGACCACTGAAGCTTTCTTT.

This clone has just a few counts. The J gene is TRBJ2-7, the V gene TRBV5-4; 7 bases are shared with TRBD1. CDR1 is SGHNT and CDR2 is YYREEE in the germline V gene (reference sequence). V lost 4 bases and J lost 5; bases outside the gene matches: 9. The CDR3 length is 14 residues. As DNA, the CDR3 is TGTGCCAGCAGCCTACAGGGGTGGTTCAACGAGCAGTACTTC. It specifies CASSLQGWFNEQYF.

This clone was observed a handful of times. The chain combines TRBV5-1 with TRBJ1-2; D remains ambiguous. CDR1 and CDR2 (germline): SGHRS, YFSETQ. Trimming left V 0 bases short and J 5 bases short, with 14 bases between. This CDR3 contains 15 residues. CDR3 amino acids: CASSLEAGIGYGYTF. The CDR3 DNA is TGCGCCAGCAGCTTGGAGGCGGGGATTGGTTATGGCTACACCTTC.

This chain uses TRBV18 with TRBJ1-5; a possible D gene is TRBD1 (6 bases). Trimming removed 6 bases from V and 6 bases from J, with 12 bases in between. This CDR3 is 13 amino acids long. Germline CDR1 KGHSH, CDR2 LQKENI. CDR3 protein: CASSSDRPQPQHF. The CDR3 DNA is TGTGCCAGCTCTTCGGACAGACCTCAGCCCCAGCATTTT.

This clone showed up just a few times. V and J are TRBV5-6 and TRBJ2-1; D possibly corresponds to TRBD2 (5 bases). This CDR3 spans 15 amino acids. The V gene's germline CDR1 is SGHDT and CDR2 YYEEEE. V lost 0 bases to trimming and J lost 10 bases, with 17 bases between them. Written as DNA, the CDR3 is TGTGCCAGCAGCTTGGTATCTAGCACCGATACGGAGCAGTTCTTC. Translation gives CASSLVSSTDTEQFF.

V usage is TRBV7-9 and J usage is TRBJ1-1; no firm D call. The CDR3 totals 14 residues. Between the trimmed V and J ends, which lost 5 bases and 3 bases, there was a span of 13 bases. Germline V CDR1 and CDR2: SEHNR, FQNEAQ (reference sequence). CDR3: CASSKDYPYTEAFF. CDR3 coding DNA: TGTGCCAGCAGCAAGGACTATCCTTACACTGAAGCTTTCTTT.

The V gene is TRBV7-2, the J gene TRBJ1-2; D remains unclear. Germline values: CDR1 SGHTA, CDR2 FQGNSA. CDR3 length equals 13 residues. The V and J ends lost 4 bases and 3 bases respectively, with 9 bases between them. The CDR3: CASSSGVYYGYTF. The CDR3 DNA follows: TGTGCCAGCAGCTCCGGGGTGTACTATGGCTACACCTTC.

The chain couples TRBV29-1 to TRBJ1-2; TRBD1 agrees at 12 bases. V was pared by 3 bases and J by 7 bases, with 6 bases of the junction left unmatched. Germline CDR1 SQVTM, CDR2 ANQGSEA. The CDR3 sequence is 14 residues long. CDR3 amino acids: CSVDQGQGASGYTF. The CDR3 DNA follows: TGCAGCGTTGACCAGGGACAGGGGGCTAGTGGCTACACCTTC.

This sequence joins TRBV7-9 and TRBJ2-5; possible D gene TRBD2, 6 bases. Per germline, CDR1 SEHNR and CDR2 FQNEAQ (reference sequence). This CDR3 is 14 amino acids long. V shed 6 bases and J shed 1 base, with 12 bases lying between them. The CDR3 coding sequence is TGTGCCAGCAGTCCACGCGGGGTCCAAGAGACCCAGTACTTC. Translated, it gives CASSPRGVQETQYF.

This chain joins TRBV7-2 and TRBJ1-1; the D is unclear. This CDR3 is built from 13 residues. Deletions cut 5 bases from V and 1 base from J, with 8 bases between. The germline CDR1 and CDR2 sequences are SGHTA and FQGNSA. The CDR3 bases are TGTGCCAGCAGCCTGGCCGGGAACACTGAAGCTTTCTTT. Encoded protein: CASSLAGNTEAFF.

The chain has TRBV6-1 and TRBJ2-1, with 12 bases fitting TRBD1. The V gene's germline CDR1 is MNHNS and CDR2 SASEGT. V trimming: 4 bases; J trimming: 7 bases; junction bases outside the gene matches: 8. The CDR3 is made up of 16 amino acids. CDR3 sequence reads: CASSASGTGGRNEQFF. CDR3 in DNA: TGTGCCAGCAGTGCCTCCGGGACAGGGGGCAGAAATGAGCAGTTCTTC.

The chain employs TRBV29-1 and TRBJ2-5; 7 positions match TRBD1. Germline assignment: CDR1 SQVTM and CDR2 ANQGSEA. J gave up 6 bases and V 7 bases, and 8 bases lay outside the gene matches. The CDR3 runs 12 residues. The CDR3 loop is CSGTTGRQTQYF. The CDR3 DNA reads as TGCAGCGGAACGACAGGGAGACAGACCCAGTACTTC.

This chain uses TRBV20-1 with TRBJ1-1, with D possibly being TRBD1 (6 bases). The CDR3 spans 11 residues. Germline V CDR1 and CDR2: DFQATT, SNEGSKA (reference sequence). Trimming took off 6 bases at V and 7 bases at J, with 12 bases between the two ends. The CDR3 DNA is TGCAGTGCCCCGGGACACGGTGAAGCTTTCTTT. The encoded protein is CSAPGHGEAFF.

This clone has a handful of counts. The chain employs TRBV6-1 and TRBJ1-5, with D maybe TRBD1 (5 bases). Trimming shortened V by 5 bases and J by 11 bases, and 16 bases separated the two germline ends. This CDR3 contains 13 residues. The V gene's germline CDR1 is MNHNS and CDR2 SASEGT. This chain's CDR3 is CASSTGTASAQHF. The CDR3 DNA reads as TGTGCCAGCAGTACCGGGACTGCCTCTGCCCAGCATTTT.

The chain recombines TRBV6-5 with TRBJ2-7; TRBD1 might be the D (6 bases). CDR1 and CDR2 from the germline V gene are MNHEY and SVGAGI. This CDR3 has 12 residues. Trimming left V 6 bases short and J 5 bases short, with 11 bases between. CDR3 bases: TGTGCCAGCAGGAGGGGGTACCACGAGCAGTACTTC. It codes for CASRRGYHEQYF.

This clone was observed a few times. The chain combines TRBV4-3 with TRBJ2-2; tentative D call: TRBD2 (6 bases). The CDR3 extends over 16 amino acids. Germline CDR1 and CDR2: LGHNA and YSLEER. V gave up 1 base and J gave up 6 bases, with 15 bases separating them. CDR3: CASSQGTPREAGELFF. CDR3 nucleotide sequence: TGCGCCAGCAGCCAAGGGACACCCAGGGAGGCCGGGGAGCTGTTTTTT.

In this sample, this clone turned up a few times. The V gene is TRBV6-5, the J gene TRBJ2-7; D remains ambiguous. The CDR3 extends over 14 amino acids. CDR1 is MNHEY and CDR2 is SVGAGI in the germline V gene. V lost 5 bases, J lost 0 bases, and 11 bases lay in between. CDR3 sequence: CASSAERSSYEQYF. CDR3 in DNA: TGTGCCAGCAGTGCCGAACGAAGCTCCTACGAGCAGTACTTC.

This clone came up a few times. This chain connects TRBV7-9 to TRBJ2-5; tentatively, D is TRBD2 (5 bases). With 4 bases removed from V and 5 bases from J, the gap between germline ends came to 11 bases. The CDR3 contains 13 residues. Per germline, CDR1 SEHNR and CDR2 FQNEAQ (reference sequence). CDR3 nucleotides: TGTGCCAGCAGCTCTAAGGGCGGGGAGACCCAGTACTTC. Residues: CASSSKGGETQYF. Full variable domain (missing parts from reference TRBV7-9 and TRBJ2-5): DTGVSQNPRHKITKRGQNVTFRCDPISEHNRLYWYRQTLGQGPEFLTYFQNEAQLEKSRLLSDRFSAERPKGSFSTLEIQRTEQGDSAMYLCASSSKGGETQYFGPGTRLLVL.

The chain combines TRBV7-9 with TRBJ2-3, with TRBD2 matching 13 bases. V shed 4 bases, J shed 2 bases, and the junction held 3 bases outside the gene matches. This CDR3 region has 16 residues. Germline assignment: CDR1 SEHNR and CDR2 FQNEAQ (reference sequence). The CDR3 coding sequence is TGTGCCAGCAGCTCCGGACTAGCGGGGGTCACAGATACGCAGTATTTT. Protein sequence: CASSSGLAGVTDTQYF. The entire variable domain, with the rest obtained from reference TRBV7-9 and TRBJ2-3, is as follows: DTGVSQNPRHKITKRGQNVTFRCDPISEHNRLYWYRQTLGQGPEFLTYFQNEAQLEKSRLLSDRFSAERPKGSFSTLEIQRTEQGDSAMYLCASSSGLAGVTDTQYFGPGTRLTVL.